The clone carrying this T cell receptor beta chain was observed at least ten times. These data originate in a study of blood T cells in healthy people across ages. Donors were healthy Caucasian individuals from Russia aged about 6 to 95. Peripheral blood, about 9.3 milliliters per donor, was collected. Per-sample yields of isolated PBMCs were at least 6.5 million. A second PCR, run for about 7 to 11 cycles, used a sample-barcoded 5' primer plus a J-beta primer mix. Each CDR3 protein is one row after TCRdb ran MiXCR on the 5' RACE reads. The data show hundreds of thousands of distinct CDR3 sequences, 32% seen once. V lost 4 bases and J 11 bases, leaving 12 bases between the germline ends. Germline V gene data show CDR1 as LNHNV and CDR2 as YYDKDF (reference sequence). This CDR3 is 12 amino acids long.

This chain joins TRBV15 and TRBJ1-5; no firm D call. Sequencing was done on a sample of blood. This TCR was sampled from a woman of 80 years or more in good health. The CDR3 nucleotides are TGTGCCACCAGCATCCAGCGTCTGGCCCAGCATTTT. This codes for CATSIQRLAQHF.